The next 9 T cell receptor beta chains were all read from a single sample in a study of early T cells in non-severe SARS-CoV-2 infection (dated by TCRdb to the early 2020s). The library was obtained by 5' RACE. This sample was sequenced with a NextSeq 500. The public reads were reanalyzed by TCRdb: fastp trimming at Q25, MiXCR alignment, in-frame beta chains only. Merged by CDR3 protein, the rows form single entries marked with the most common genes and DNA. Within this sample are about 83,000 distinct CDR3 sequences, with about 9.4% of them counted one time only. Of the sample, 7% to 9% is held by the ten largest clones. Sequencing was performed on whole blood, taken at baseline. The receptors here all came from an adult who was a healthcare worker with PCR-confirmed SARS-CoV-2 infection or an uninfected control (not recorded which).

The genes are TRBV23-1 and TRBJ2-3, with D tentatively TRBD1 or TRBD2 (5 bases each). TRBV23-1 carries the ORF label, with uncertain function. V was clipped by 0 bases and J by 2 bases, with 18 bases between them. The length of the CDR3 is 18 residues. CDR3 amino acids: CASSQSRGAGLYTDTQYF. The DNA for the CDR3 is TGCGCCAGCAGTCAATCCCGAGGGGCAGGGCTTTACACAGATACGCAGTATTTT.

The sample holds a few counts of this clonotype. CDR3 loop: CAWSLTLGNTIYF. CDR3 DNA sequence: TGTGCCTGGAGTTTGACACTCGGAAACACCATATATTTT. V gene TRBV30 combines with J gene TRBJ1-3; the D is unclear. Per the germline V gene, CDR1 is GTSNPN and CDR2 is SVGIG (reference sequence). Trimming took off 2 bases at V and 4 bases at J, with 9 bases between the two ends. The CDR3 is 13 residues long.

This clonotype was counted once. A junction end diverges from the germline sequence, so it may reflect a read error. The genes are TRBV30 and TRBJ2-7, with 7 positions matching TRBD1. The CDR3 spans 11 residues. Germline V gives CDR1 GTSNPN, CDR2 SVGIG (reference sequence). This CDR3 reads CAWSQGEQREF. In nucleotides, the CDR3 is TGTGCCTGGAGTCAGGGGGAGCAGAGGGAATTC.

The V call is TRBV7-9, the J call TRBJ1-6; D is ambiguous. V was clipped by 1 base and J by 10 bases, with 17 bases between them. This CDR3 region has 16 residues. Germline-derived CDR1 and CDR2 are SEHNR and FQNEAQ (reference sequence). DNA of the CDR3: TGTGCCAGCAGCTTAGACGTTGGAGCGGTAGGATCACCCCTCCACTTT. Translated: CASSLDVGAVGSPLHF.

V is TRBV10-3 and J is TRBJ2-3; unclear D gene. Germline V gives CDR1 ENHRY, CDR2 SYGVKD. This CDR3 is 11 amino acids long. Trimming removed 10 bases from V and 0 bases from J, with 5 bases in between. CDR3 nucleotide sequence: TGTGCCACGCAAAGCACAGATACGCAGTATTTT. It yields the protein CATQSTDTQYF.

CDR3 amino acids: CASSSNGEQYF. The CDR3 nucleotides read TGCGCCAGCAGCTCCAACGGCGAGCAGTACTTC. This chain uses TRBV4-1 with TRBJ2-7; D unclear. Germline CDR1 and CDR2: MGHRA and YSYEKL. The V gene lost 5 bases and the J gene lost 6 bases, with 8 bases spanning the gap. This CDR3 spans 11 amino acids.

In this sample, this clonotype turned up a few times. The chain recombines TRBV7-9 with TRBJ2-1; D not certain. This CDR3 is built from 11 residues. CDR1 is SEHNR and CDR2 is FQNEAQ in the germline V gene (reference sequence). Trimming cost V 5 bases and J 5 bases, with 4 bases left between them. The DNA of the CDR3 is TGTGCCAGCAGCCAGCACAATGAGCAGTTCTTC. This encodes CASSQHNEQFF.

This clonotype was counted at least ten times. The chain combines TRBV4-2 with TRBJ1-2; D is ambiguous. Looked up from germline, CDR1 is LGHNA and CDR2 is YNFKEQ. V was cut by 0 bases and J by 6 bases, with 8 bases left in between. This CDR3 is 13 amino acids long. CDR3 in DNA: TGTGCCAGCAGCCAAGAGACGGAACATGGCTACACCTTC. This sequence encodes CASSQETEHGYTF.

This clonotype was counted only a few times. The CDR3 DNA sequence: TGTGCCACCAGTGACCCTACCTCGGGACTTTTCAACAATGAGCAGTTCTTC. This sequence encodes CATSDPTSGLFNNEQFF. This sequence joins TRBV24-1 and TRBJ2-1; possibly TRBD2 for D (6 bases). The CDR3 extends over 17 amino acids. Per germline, CDR1 KGHDR and CDR2 SFDVKD. Trimming left V 4 bases short and J 5 bases short, with 20 bases between.